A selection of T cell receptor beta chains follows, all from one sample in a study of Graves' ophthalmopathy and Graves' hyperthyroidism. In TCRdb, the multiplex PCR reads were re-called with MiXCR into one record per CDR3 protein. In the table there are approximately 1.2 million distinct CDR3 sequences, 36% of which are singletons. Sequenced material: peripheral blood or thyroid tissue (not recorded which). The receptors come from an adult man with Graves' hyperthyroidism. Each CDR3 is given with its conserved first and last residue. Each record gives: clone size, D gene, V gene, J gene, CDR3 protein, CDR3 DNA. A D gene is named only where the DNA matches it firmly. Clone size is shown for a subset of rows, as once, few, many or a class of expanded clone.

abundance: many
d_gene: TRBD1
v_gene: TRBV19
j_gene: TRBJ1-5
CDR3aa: CASSIDWTGGGQPQHF
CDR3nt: TGTGCCAGTAGTATAGATTGGACAGGGGGCGGCCAGCCCCAGCATTTT

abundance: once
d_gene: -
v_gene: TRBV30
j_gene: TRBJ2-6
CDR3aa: CAWAGHSGANVLTF
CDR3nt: TGTGCCTGGGCAGGGCACTCTGGGGCCAACGTCCTGACTTTC

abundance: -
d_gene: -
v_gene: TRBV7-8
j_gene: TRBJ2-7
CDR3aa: CASTEGGQRGGSYEQYF
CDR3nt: TGTGCCAGCACCGAGGGGGGCCAGCGGGGAGGCTCCTACGAGCAGTACTTC

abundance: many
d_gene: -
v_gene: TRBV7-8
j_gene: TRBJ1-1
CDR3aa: CASSLVVWDAEAFF
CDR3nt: TGTGCCAGCAGCTTAGTGGTCTGGGACGCTGAAGCTTTCTTT

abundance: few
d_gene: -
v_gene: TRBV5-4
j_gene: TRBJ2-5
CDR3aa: CASSPRPITPETQYF
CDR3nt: TGTGCCAGCAGCCCCCGTCCGATAACGCCAGAGACCCAGTACTTC

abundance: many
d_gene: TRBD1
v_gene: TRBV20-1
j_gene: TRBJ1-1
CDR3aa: CSAREDRATEAFF
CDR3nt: TGCAGTGCTAGAGAGGACAGGGCCACTGAAGCTTTCTTT

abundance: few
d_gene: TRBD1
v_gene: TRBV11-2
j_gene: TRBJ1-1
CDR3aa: CASSLKDRGKTEAFF
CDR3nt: TGTGCCAGCAGCCTTAAAGACAGGGGAAAGACTGAAGCTTTCTTT

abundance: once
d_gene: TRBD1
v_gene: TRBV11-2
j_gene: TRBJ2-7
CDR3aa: CAWNRGTGSSYEQYF
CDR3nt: TGTGCCTGGAACCGAGGGACAGGGAGCTCCTACGAGCAGTACTTC

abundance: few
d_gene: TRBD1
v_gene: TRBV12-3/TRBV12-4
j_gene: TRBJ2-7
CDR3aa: CASSLGTPLTGDEQYF
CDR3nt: TGTGCCAGCAGTTTAGGTACCCCATTGACAGGGGACGAGCAGTACTTC

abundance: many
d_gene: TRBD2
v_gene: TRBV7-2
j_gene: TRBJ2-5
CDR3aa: CASSTGGGRETQYF
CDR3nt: TGTGCCAGCTCAACGGGAGGGGGGAGGGAGACCCAGTACTTC

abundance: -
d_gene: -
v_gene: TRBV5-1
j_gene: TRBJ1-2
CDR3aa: CASSLSPQVGYGYTF
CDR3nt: TGCGCCAGCAGCTTGAGCCCACAGGTCGGCTATGGCTACACCTTC

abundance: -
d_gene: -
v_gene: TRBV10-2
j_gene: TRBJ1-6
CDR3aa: CASRRDTNGGGASSPLHF
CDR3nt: TGTGCCAGCAGAAGGGATACGAACGGGGGGGGAGCAAGCTCACCCCTCCACTTT

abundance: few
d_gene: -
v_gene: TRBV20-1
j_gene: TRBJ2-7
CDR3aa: CSARGNPGNEQYF
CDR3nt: TGCAGTGCTAGAGGCAATCCCGGGAACGAGCAGTACTTC

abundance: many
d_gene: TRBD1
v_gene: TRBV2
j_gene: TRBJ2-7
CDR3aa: CASSVRTGDSYEQYF
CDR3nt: TGTGCCAGCAGTGTGAGGACAGGGGATTCTTACGAGCAGTACTTC

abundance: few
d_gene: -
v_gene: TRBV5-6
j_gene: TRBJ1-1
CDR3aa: CASSQGLVAEAFF
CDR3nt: TGTGCCAGCAGCCAAGGGTTGGTCGCTGAAGCTTTCTTT

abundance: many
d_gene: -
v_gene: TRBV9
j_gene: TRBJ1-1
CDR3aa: CASSVGQGANTEAFF
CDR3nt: TGTGCCAGCAGCGTAGGTCAGGGAGCGAACACTGAAGCTTTCTTT

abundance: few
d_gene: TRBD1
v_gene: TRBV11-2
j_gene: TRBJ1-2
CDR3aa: CASSTQGVGGYGYTF
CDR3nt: TGTGCCAGCAGCACACAGGGGGTTGGAGGCTATGGCTACACCTTC

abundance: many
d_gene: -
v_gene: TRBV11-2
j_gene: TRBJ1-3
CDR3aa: CASSIRQDSGNTIYF
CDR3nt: TGTGCCAGCAGCATCCGACAGGACTCTGGAAACACCATATATTTT

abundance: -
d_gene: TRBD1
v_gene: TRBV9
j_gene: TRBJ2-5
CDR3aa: CANSVDRAETQYF
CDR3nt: TGTGCCAACAGCGTAGACAGGGCGGAGACCCAGTACTTC

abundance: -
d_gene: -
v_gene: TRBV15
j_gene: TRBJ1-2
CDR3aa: CATSSLDRQKNYGYTF
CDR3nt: TGTGCCACCAGCAGCTTGGATCGTCAGAAAAACTATGGCTACACCTTC

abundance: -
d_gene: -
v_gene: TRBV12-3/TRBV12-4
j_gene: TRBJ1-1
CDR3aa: CASSPTDSGNTEAFF
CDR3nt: TGTGCCAGCTCACCGACTGACAGCGGGAACACTGAAGCTTTCTTT

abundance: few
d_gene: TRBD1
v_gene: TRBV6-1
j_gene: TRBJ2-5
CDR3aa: CASSPNPRGQSIGETQYF
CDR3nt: TGTGCCAGCAGTCCCAATCCCCGGGGACAGTCGATAGGAGAGACCCAGTACTTC

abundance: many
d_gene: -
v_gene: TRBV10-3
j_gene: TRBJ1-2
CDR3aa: CAISKDGLGYGYTF
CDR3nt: TGTGCCATCAGCAAGGACGGGCTAGGCTATGGCTACACCTTC

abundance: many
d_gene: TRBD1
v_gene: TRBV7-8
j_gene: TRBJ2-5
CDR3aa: CASTRDRDRETQYF
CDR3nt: TGTGCCAGCACTCGGGACAGGGATAGAGAGACCCAGTACTTC

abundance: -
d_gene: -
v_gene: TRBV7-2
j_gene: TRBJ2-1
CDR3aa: CASGNNEQFF
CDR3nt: TGTGCCAGCGGAAACAATGAGCAGTTCTTC

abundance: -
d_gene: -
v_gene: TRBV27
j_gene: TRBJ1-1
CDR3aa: CASMGGADYPNTEAFF
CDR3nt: TGTGCCAGCATGGGGGGCGCGGACTATCCGAACACTGAAGCTTTCTTT

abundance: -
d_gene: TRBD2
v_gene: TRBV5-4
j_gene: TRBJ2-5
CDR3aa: CASSLTSTSGRYGETQYF
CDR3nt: TGTGCCAGCAGTTTAACCTCAACTAGCGGGAGGTACGGGGAGACCCAGTACTTC

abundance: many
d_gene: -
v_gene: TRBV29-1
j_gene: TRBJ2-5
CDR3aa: CSVEMLVTTGQETQYF
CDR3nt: TGCAGCGTTGAGATGCTAGTGACCACGGGCCAAGAGACCCAGTACTTC

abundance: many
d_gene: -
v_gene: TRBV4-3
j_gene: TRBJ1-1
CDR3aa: CASRGLHTEAFF
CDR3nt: TGCGCCAGCAGGGGACTTCACACTGAAGCTTTCTTT

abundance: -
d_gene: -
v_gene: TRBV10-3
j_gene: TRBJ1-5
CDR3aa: CAISYRDINQPQHF
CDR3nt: TGTGCCATCAGTTACAGGGACATAAATCAGCCCCAGCATTTT

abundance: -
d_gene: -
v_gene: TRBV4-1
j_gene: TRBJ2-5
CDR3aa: CASSQEQGMETQYF
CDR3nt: TGCGCCAGCAGCCAAGAACAGGGTATGGAGACCCAGTACTTC

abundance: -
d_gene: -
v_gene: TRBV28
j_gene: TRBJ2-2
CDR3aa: CASRDPNTGELFF
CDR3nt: TGTGCCAGCAGGGATCCGAACACCGGGGAGCTGTTTTTT

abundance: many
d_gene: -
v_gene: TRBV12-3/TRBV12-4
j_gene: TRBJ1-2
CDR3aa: CASSWVLRVPNYGYTF
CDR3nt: TGTGCCAGCAGTTGGGTCCTCAGAGTTCCAAACTATGGCTACACCTTC

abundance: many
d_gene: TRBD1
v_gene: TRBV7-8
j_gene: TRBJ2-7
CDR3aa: CASSLEGGGYEQYF
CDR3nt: TGTGCCAGCAGCTTGGAAGGGGGCGGCTACGAGCAGTACTTC

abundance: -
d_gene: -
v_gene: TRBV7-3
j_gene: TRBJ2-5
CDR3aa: CASSLSGHQPQYF
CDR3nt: TGTGCCAGCAGCTTAAGCGGGCACCAACCCCAGTACTTC